These 5 T cell receptor beta chains share one sample of origin, sequenced in a study of blood T cell repertoires in COVID-19. Measured with immunoSEQ multiplex PCR; TCRdb has only the in-frame clones, and not every one. Of roughly 410,000 clones in the sample, 75% to 90% are singletons; the top ten hold around 1.5%. Sequenced input: peripheral blood. These receptors were taken from a woman aged 40 to 50 with COVID-19, enrolled during active disease.

This clone was observed a few times. The J gene is TRBJ1-1, the V gene TRBV5-1; D perhaps matches TRBD1 (5 bases). Germline V gives CDR1 SGHRS, CDR2 YFSETQ. This CDR3 has 15 residues. V lost 2 bases and J lost 10, with 21 bases in between. The CDR3 DNA is TGCGCCAGCAGCTTAGTCCAGCAACAGGTGCAGCGAGCTTTCTTT. As protein: CASSLVQQQVQRAFF.

This chain uses TRBV11-2 with TRBJ1-2; tentative D call: TRBD1 (6 bases). V lost 0 bases and J 7 bases, leaving 21 bases between the germline ends. There are 17 residues in the CDR3. Germline CDR1 is SGHAT and CDR2 is FQNNGV. The CDR3 here is CASSLDPSTGIYSGYTF. The CDR3 DNA follows: TGTGCCAGCAGCTTAGATCCCTCGACAGGAATCTATAGTGGCTACACCTTC.

The chain couples TRBV7-2 to TRBJ2-2; TRBD2 matches at 8 bases. The CDR3 runs 14 residues. With 5 bases clipped from V and 6 bases from J, the junction kept 5 bases outside the gene matches. The germline V gene has CDR1 SGHTA and CDR2 FQGNSA. CDR3 nucleotides: TGTGCCAGCAGCCCGAGCGGGAGACCCGGGGAGCTGTTTTTT. Protein: CASSPSGRPGELFF.

Here the CDR3 reads CASSLTGPFSGNTIYF. DNA of the CDR3: TGTGCCAGCAGCCTTACAGGGCCCTTCTCTGGAAACACCATATATTTT. This sequence joins TRBV11-2 and TRBJ1-3, with D possibly matching TRBD1 (6 bases). From germline, CDR1 is SGHAT and CDR2 FQNNGV. The CDR3 is made up of 16 amino acids. Trimming left V 5 bases short and J 0 bases short, with 14 bases between.

This rearrangement joins TRBV4-3 to TRBJ2-5, with 8 nucleotides matching TRBD2. The CDR3 length is 17 residues. Per germline, CDR1 LGHNA and CDR2 YSLEER. V lost 3 bases and J lost 5; bases outside the gene matches: 14. This CDR3 is CASSHGGGAGVGETQYF. The DNA for the CDR3 is TGCGCCAGCAGCCATGGCGGGGGAGCGGGAGTTGGGGAGACCCAGTACTTC.